A single sample is the source of the 18 T cell receptor beta chains below, sequenced in a study of T cells in Graves' hyperthyroidism and ophthalmopathy. Researchers took RNA transcripts and amplified the TCR beta CDR3 regions from them. Initially, a first-round RT-PCR of the TCR CDR3 employed the HTBI primer set. MiXCR was run by TCRdb on the multiplex PCR reads, yielding one entry per CDR3 protein. The sample consists of approximately 400,000 distinct CDR3 sequences, about 15% of them appearing once. The sequenced material came from blood. The receptor source for this set is a woman aged 60-75 years with Graves' hyperthyroidism.

Many counts were recorded for this clonotype. The chain employs TRBV18 and TRBJ2-7, with 7 bases aligning to TRBD2. CDR3 size: 15 residues. The germline V gene has CDR1 KGHSH and CDR2 LQKENI. V lost 0 bases and J lost 2; bases outside the gene matches: 4. The CDR3 DNA sequence: TGTGCCAGCTCACCACCGGCGGGAGCGGCCTACGAGCAGTACTTC. Translated, it gives CASSPPAGAAYEQYF.

This clonotype has at least ten counts. The chain carries TRBV7-3 and TRBJ2-3; no firm D call. Trimming left V 5 bases short and J 0 bases short, with 12 bases between. There are 15 residues in the CDR3. The germline CDR1 and CDR2 sequences are SGHTA and FQGTGA. For the CDR3, the DNA is TGTGCCAGCAGCCCTCTCGGCCCTAGCACAGATACGCAGTATTTT. It translates to CASSPLGPSTDTQYF.

This clonotype was found a few times. The chain uses TRBV30 and TRBJ2-4, with D possibly matching TRBD1 (6 bases). The V gene lost 2 bases and the J gene lost 1 base, with 9 bases spanning the gap. CDR1 and CDR2 from the germline V gene are GTSNPN and SVGIG (reference sequence). The CDR3 is 14 residues long. The chain's CDR3 is CAWSMQGAKNIQYF. The CDR3 DNA reads TGTGCCTGGAGTATGCAGGGGGCCAAAAACATTCAGTACTTC.

This clonotype was seen many times. The chain recombines TRBV28 with TRBJ1-2; a weak D match, TRBD1 (5 bases). Deletions cut 6 bases from V and 2 bases from J, with 10 bases between. CDR3 length: 13 amino acids. Germline values: CDR1 MDHEN, CDR2 SYDVKM. The CDR3 loop reads CASRTAPNYGYTF. The CDR3 region has the DNA TGTGCCAGCAGGACAGCCCCAAACTATGGCTACACCTTC.

This chain links TRBV5-8 with TRBJ1-2; D is unclear. CDR3 length: 13 amino acids. Germline CDR1 SGHTS, CDR2 YDEGEE. Trimming removed 0 bases at V and 3 bases at J, with 6 bases between. As DNA, the CDR3 is TGTGCCAGCAGCTTGGACTCCTACTATGGCTACACCTTC. This sequence encodes CASSLDSYYGYTF. Filled out from reference TRBV5-8 and TRBJ1-2, the complete variable domain reads EAGVTQSPTHLIKTRGQQATLRCSPISGHTSVYWYQQALGLGLQFLLWYDEGEERNRGNFPPRFSGRQFPNYSSELNVNALELEDSALYLCASSLDSYYGYTFGSGTRLTVV.

This clonotype was observed a few times. The rearrangement uses TRBV7-3 and TRBJ2-5; maybe TRBD2 (6 bases). Trimming took off 4 bases at V and 3 bases at J, with 12 bases between the two ends. Per the germline V gene, CDR1 is SGHTA and CDR2 is FQGTGA. This CDR3 contains 14 residues. The CDR3 DNA is TGTGCCAGCAGCTCCCCGGGAGACGAAGAGACCCAGTACTTC. Protein: CASSSPGDEETQYF.

In nucleotides, the CDR3 is TGCGCCAGCAGCCAAGGAACTACCGGGACTTTCTACGAGCAGTACTTC. Its translation: CASSQGTTGTFYEQYF. The chain uses TRBV4-1 and TRBJ2-7; the D gene is possibly TRBD2 (6 bases). The length of the CDR3 is 16 residues. Germline CDR1 MGHRA, CDR2 YSYEKL. V was cut by 1 base and J by 3 bases, with 16 bases left in between.

The table lists this clonotype with many counts. V is TRBV29-1 and J is TRBJ1-1; D ambiguous. The CDR3 has 10 residues. The germline V gene encodes CDR1 SQVTM and CDR2 ANQGSEA. In DNA, the CDR3 is TGCGTCGCGATGAACACTGAAGCTTTCTTT. As protein: CVAMNTEAFF.

The chain couples TRBV19 to TRBJ2-3; D is unresolved. Between the trimmed V and J ends, which lost 3 bases and 0 bases, there was a span of 7 bases. Germline-derived CDR1 and CDR2 are LNHDA and SQIVND (reference sequence). The CDR3 runs 14 residues. CDR3 in amino acids: CASSIAYSTDTQYF. CDR3 bases: TGTGCCAGTAGTATCGCGTATAGCACAGATACGCAGTATTTT. The whole variable domain, remainder taken from reference TRBV19 and TRBJ2-3, is DGGITQSPKYLFRKEGQNVTLSCEQNLNHDAMYWYRQDPGQGLRLIYYSQIVNDFQKGDIAEGYSVSREKKESFPLTVTSAQKNPTAFYLCASSIAYSTDTQYFGPGTRLTVL.

This clonotype was counted many times. This chain uses TRBV6-8 with TRBJ2-1, with TRBD1 matching 12 bases. CDR3 length: 17 amino acids. The V gene's germline CDR1 is MNHGY and CDR2 SAAAGT. The ends lost 3 bases at V and 7 bases at J; junction bases unmatched: 10. Here the CDR3 DNA reads TGTGCCAGCAGTTATGGGACGCGGGACAGGGGGCCTAATGAGCAGTTCTTC. Encoded protein: CASSYGTRDRGPNEQFF.

This clonotype appeared a few times. This chain links TRBV5-6 with TRBJ1-1; no reliable D call. The length of the CDR3 is 13 residues. Germline lookup yields CDR1 SGHDT and CDR2 YYEEEE. V was clipped by 1 base and J by 5 bases, with 9 bases between them. The CDR3 coding sequence is TGTGCCAGCAGCTTGTATCCCGGGACTGAAGCTTTCTTT. Translation: CASSLYPGTEAFF.

Ten or more counts support this clonotype. This chain connects TRBV18 to TRBJ1-4; D is uncertain. CDR3 size: 15 residues. The V end lost 5 bases, the J end lost 8 bases, and 18 bases lay between the germline ends. CDR1 KGHSH and CDR2 LQKENI come from the germline V gene. The CDR3 protein is CASSTRPGPREKLFF. The CDR3 region has the DNA TGTGCCAGCTCAACCCGACCGGGCCCACGGGAAAAACTGTTTTTT.

This clonotype showed up just a few times. The rearrangement links TRBV5-1 to TRBJ2-3; TRBD1 might be the D (5 bases). Trimming pared 3 bases from V and 0 bases from J, leaving 11 bases between. Germline CDR1 SGHRS, CDR2 YFSETQ. The CDR3 is 15 residues long. CDR3 nucleotide sequence: TGCGCCAGCAGCTGGGGCGGATCTAGCACAGATACGCAGTATTTT. This translates into CASSWGGSSTDTQYF. Combining the CDR3 with reference TRBV5-1 and TRBJ2-3 gives the whole variable domain KAGVTQTPRYLIKTRGQQVTLSCSPISGHRSVSWYQQTPGQGLQFLFEYFSETQRNKGNFPGRFSGRQFSNSRSEMNVSTLELGDSALYLCASSWGGSSTDTQYFGPGTRLTVL.

This clonotype was detected only a few times. The V gene is TRBV7-8, the J gene TRBJ1-5; 7 bases map to TRBD1. V was pared by 5 bases and J by 3 bases, with 10 bases of the junction left unmatched. The CDR3 is 16 residues long. CDR1 is SGHVS, CDR2 FQNEAQ, per germline. For the CDR3, the DNA is TGTGCCAGCAGCCAGGGGGGGGGGTTCCTCAATCAGCCCCAGCATTTT. The encoded protein is CASSQGGGFLNQPQHF. The full variable domain, completed using reference TRBV7-8 and TRBJ1-5, is GAGVSQSPRYKVAKRGQDVALRCDPISGHVSLFWYQQALGQGPEFLTYFQNEAQLDKSGLPSDRFFAERPEGSVSTLKIQRTQQEDSAVYLCASSQGGGFLNQPQHFGDGTRLSIL.

With regard to this clonotype: One base away lies a much larger clone, so this may be a sequencing read error. The chain carries TRBV6-2 or TRBV6-3 and TRBJ1-3; D is unclear. The CDR3 runs 14 residues. In germline, CDR1 is MNHEY, CDR2 SVGEGT. The CDR3 DNA is TGTGCCAGCAGGCAAGGGATCTCTGGAAACGCCATATATTTT. It yields the protein CASRQGISGNAIYF.

The chain has TRBV29-1 and TRBJ2-1; maybe TRBD1 (8 bases). Germline values: CDR1 SQVTM, CDR2 ANQGSEA. This CDR3 region has 11 residues. Trimming left V 5 bases short and J 9 bases short, with 11 bases between. The CDR3 DNA sequence: TGCAGCGTTTACAGGGGGGGTGAGCAGTTCTTC. It codes for CSVYRGGEQFF.

At least ten counts were recorded for this clonotype. The chain uses TRBV7-8 and TRBJ2-3; 9 positions match TRBD2. Germline-derived CDR1 and CDR2 are SGHVS and FQNEAQ. Losses at the gene ends were 3 bases for V and 1 base for J; bases not matched to a gene: 8. This CDR3 contains 17 residues. The CDR3 DNA follows: TGTGCCAGCAGCTTTAACCACAGGACTAGCGGCACAGATACGCAGTATTTT. Its protein is CASSFNHRTSGTDTQYF.

This clonotype was detected ten times or more. The DNA of the CDR3 is TGTGCCAGTAGAAGTGGACAGGCCTACGAGCAGTACTTC. This encodes CASRSGQAYEQYF. The rearrangement joins TRBV2 to TRBJ2-7; 7 nucleotides line up with TRBD1. V gave up 9 bases and J gave up 2 bases; unmatched junction bases: 7. This CDR3 region has 13 residues. Looked up from germline, CDR1 is SNHLY and CDR2 is FYNNEI.